The rows below give T cell receptor beta chains drawn from one sample of a study of blood T cell repertoires in COVID-19. The data were produced by immunoSEQ multiplex PCR, yet TCRdb's version contains in-frame clones alone and is incomplete. The repertoire consists of around 160,000 clones, with 80% to 90% occurring once and the leading ten covering 35% to 40%. What was sequenced was peripheral blood. These receptors were obtained from a human donor in a cohort sampled during active COVID-19. Both conserved end residues are part of each CDR3. A D gene is named only where the DNA matches it firmly. Rows may omit the clone size; those that give it use once, few, many or a size class.

clone_size	v_call	j_call	d_call	cdr3_nt	cdr3_aa
.	TRBV15	TRBJ1-1	.	TGTGCCACCAGCACGGGGATGGGCACTGAAGCTTTCTTT	CATSTGMGTEAFF
.	TRBV11-3	TRBJ2-1	TRBD2	TGTGCCAGCAGCTTCGCTAGCGGAACCTACAATGAGCAGTTCTTC	CASSFASGTYNEQFF
.	TRBV5-1	TRBJ2-2	.	TGCGCCAGCAGCTTGAGTCAGGGAAACACCGGGGAGCTGTTTTTT	CASSLSQGNTGELFF
few	TRBV3-1/TRBV3-2	TRBJ2-7	.	TGTGCCAGCAGCTTTAGCTCCTACGAGCAGTACTTC	CASSFSSYEQYF
.	TRBV5-1	TRBJ2-1	.	TGCGCCAGCAGCTTGGTTCCGGGTTCCTACAATGAGCAGTTCTTC	CASSLVPGSYNEQFF
.	TRBV10-3	TRBJ1-2	TRBD1	TGTGCCACGCAACCGACAGGGTCCAATGGCTACACCTTC	CATQPTGSNGYTF
.	TRBV30	TRBJ2-3	TRBD2	TGTGCCTGGAGTGTCGGGGGGGCTAGAGATACGCAGTATTTT	CAWSVGGARDTQYF
.	TRBV24-1	TRBJ1-5	.	TGTGCCACCAGTGACCGCGCCGACGGGAGCCAGCATTTT	CATSDRADGSQHF
.	TRBV27	TRBJ2-7	TRBD1	TGTGCCAGCAGGACTCCCGGGACAGGTGGATACGAGCAGTACTTC	CASRTPGTGGYEQYF
.	TRBV27	TRBJ2-7	.	TGTGCCAGCAGTTTAACGGGGACGGGACACCCCTACGAGCAGTACTTC	CASSLTGTGHPYEQYF
few	TRBV9	TRBJ2-2	TRBD2	TGTGCCAGCAGCGTAGCGGGGGGGCGAACCGGGGAGCTGTTTTTT	CASSVAGGRTGELFF
few	TRBV6-4	TRBJ1-1	.	TGTGCCAGCAGCCCATACAGGGTTGGCACTGAAGCTTTCTTT	CASSPYRVGTEAFF
.	TRBV27	TRBJ2-1	.	TGTGCCAGCGGGGCCGCGTACAATGAGCAGTTCTTC	CASGAAYNEQFF
.	TRBV3-1/TRBV3-2	TRBJ2-7	TRBD2	TGTGCCAGCAGCCAAGTGCGGGGGAAAGCCGAGCAGTACTTC	CASSQVRGKAEQYF
.	TRBV5-1	TRBJ2-1	.	TGCGCCAGCAGCTTGGGTGGAGTAGAGCAGTTCTTC	CASSLGGVEQFF
many	TRBV6-2/TRBV6-3	TRBJ2-7	.	TGTGCCAGCAGTTGGGGGGGGCGGTACGAGCAGTACTTC	CASSWGGRYEQYF
.	TRBV6-5	TRBJ2-1	TRBD2	TGTGCCAGCAATCCTAGCGGGGCCCGCTACAATGAGCAGTTCTTC	CASNPSGARYNEQFF
.	TRBV11-3	TRBJ2-5	TRBD2	TGTGCCAGCAGCTTAGTGGAGCGGGGGGTGACCCAGTACTTC	CASSLVERGVTQYF